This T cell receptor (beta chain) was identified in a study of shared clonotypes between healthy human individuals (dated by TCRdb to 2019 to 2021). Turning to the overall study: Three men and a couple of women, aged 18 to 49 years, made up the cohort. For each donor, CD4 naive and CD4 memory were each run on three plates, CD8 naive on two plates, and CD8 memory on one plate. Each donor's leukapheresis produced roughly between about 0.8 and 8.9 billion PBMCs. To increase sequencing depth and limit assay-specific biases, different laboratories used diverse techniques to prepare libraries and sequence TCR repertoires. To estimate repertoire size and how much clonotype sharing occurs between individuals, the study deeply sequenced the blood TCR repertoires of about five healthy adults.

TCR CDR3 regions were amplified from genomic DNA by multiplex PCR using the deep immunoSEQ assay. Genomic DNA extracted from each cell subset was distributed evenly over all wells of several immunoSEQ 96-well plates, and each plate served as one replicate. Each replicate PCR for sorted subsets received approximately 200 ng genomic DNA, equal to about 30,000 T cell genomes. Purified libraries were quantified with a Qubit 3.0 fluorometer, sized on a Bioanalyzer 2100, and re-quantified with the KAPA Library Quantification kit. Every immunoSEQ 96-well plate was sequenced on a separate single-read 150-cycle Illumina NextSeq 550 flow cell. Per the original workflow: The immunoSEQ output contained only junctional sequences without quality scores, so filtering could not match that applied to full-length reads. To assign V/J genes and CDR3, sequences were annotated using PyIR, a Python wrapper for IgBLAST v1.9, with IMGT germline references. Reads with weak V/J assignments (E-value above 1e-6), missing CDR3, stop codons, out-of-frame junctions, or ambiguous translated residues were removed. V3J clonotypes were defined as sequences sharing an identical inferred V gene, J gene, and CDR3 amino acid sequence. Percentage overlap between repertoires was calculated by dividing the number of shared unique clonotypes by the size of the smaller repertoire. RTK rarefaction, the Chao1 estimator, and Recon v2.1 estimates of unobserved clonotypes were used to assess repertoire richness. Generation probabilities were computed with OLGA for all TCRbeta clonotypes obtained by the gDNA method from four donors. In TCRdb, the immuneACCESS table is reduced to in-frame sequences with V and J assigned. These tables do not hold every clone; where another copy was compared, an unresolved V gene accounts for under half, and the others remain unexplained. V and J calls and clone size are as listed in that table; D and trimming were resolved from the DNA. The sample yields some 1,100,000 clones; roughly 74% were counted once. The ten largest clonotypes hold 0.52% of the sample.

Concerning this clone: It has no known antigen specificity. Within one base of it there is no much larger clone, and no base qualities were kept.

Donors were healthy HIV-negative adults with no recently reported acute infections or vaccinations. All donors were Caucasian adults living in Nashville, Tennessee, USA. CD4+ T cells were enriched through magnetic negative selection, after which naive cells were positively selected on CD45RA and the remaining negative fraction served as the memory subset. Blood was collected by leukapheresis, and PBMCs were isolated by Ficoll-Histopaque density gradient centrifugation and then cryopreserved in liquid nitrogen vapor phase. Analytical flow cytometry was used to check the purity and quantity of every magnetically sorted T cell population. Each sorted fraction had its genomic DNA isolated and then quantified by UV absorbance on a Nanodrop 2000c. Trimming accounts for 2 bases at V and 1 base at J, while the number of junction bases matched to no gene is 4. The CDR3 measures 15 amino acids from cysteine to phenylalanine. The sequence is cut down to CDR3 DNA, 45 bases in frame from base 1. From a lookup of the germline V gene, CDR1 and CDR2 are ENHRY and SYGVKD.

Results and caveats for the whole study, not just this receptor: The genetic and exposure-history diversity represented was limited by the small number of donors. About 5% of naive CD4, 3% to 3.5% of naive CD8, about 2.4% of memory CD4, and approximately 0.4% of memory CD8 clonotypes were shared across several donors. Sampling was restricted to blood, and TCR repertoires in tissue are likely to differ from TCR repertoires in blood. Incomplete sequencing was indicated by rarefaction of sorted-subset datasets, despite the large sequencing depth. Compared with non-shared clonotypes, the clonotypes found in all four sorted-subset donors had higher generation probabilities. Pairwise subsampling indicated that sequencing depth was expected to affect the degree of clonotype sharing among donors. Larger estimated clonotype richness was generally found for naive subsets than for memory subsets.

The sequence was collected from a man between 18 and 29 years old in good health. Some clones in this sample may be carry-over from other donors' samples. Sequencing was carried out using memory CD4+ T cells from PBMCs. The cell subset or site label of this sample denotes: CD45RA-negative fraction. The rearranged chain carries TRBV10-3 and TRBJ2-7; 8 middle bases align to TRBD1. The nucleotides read TGTGCCATCAGTGAGGGACAGGGATTGTCCTACGAGCAGTACTTC. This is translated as CAISEGQGLSYEQYF.